Described below is a single T cell receptor beta chain sequence and its context. Donors were Caucasian adults residing in Nashville, Tennessee, USA. This sample stems from a study of shared clonotypes between healthy human individuals. This CDR3 comprises 16 residues. V lost 5 bases and J lost 4; bases outside the gene matches: 10. The germline V gene encodes CDR1 SEHNR and CDR2 FQNEAQ (reference sequence). Ten immunoSEQ deep assay plates held the unsorted PBMC DNA. Sequencing was performed with immunoSEQ multiplex PCR; in TCRdb, only in-frame clones are kept and a portion is missing. The table has 520,000 or so clones, 60% to 85% seen once; the top ten hold 13%.

Input material: PBMCs. The sequence was collected from a woman aged 40 to 50 in good health. Some clones in this sample may be carry-over from other donors' samples. The genes are TRBV7-9 and TRBJ2-5; 10 nucleotides match TRBD1. The CDR3 DNA reads TGTGCCAGCAGCCCCGACAGGGGGCGTTGGCGAGAGACCCAGTACTTC. As protein: CASSPDRGRWRETQYF.